Listed here are 5 T cell receptor beta chains from one sample, sequenced in a study of blood T cell repertoires in COVID-19 (TCRdb year 2020). Libraries were prepared through the immunoSEQ multiplex PCR assay. What TCRdb holds here is the immuneACCESS table cut down to in-frame rearrangements. Part of the clones is not present; checked against another copy, under half of the missing clones reflect an unresolved V gene, and the others are unexplained. This sample is represented by about 240,000 clones; 80% to 95% of them were singletons. Together, the top ten hold around 0.83% of the sample. Sequencing was performed on peripheral blood. These receptors were taken from a young man with COVID-19, enrolled during active disease.

This rearrangement joins TRBV6-5 to TRBJ2-1; 11 bases match TRBD1. Trimming took 9 bases from V and 6 from J; bases not matched to a gene: 10. Germline loops: CDR1 MNHEY, CDR2 SVGAGI. The CDR3 has 15 amino acids. The CDR3 sequence is CASGRGQGVSNEQFF. The CDR3 DNA is TGTGCCAGTGGGAGGGGACAGGGGGTCTCCAATGAGCAGTTCTTC.

This sequence joins TRBV5-1 and TRBJ1-4; 7 bases line up with TRBD1. The CDR3 extends over 14 amino acids. J gave up 7 bases and V 2 bases, and 5 bases lay outside the gene matches. Germline lookup yields CDR1 SGHRS and CDR2 YFSETQ. The CDR3 loop reads CASSLQGNAEKLFF. For the CDR3, the DNA is TGCGCCAGCAGCTTACAGGGGAACGCTGAAAAACTGTTTTTT. The full variable domain, in which reference TRBV5-1 and TRBJ1-4 provide the parts outside the CDR3, is KAGVTQTPRYLIKTRGQQVTLSCSPISGHRSVSWYQQTPGQGLQFLFEYFSETQRNKGNFPGRFSGRQFSNSRSEMNVSTLELGDSALYLCASSLQGNAEKLFFGSGTQLSVL.

The chain joins TRBV7-9 to TRBJ2-5; perhaps TRBD2 as D (5 bases). The V end lost 5 bases, the J end lost 2 bases, and 21 bases lay between the germline ends. The CDR3 loop spans 17 amino acids. Germline-derived CDR1 and CDR2 are SEHNR and FQNEAQ (reference sequence). The CDR3 nucleotides read TGTGCCAGCAGCGCTTCTTTCGAGGCGGGCACTCAAGAGACCCAGTACTTC. Residues: CASSASFEAGTQETQYF.

V usage is TRBV5-6 and J usage is TRBJ1-2; 10 nucleotides agree with TRBD1. The CDR3 spans 16 residues. The germline V gene has CDR1 SGHDT and CDR2 YYEEEE. V was pared by 0 bases and J by 3 bases, with 5 bases of the junction left unmatched. The CDR3 nucleotides read TGTGCCAGCAGCTTGGAGAGACAGGGGGCTTACTATGGCTACACCTTC. Residues: CASSLERQGAYYGYTF.

This chain connects TRBV3-1 (or the pseudogene TRBV3-2) to TRBJ2-3; D uncertain. CDR1 is LGHDT, CDR2 YNNKEL, per germline (reference sequence). This CDR3 comprises 11 residues. Trimming took off 6 bases at V and 3 bases at J, with 4 bases between the two ends. CDR3 in amino acids: CASRETDTQYF. CDR3 coding DNA: TGTGCCAGCAGAGAGACAGATACGCAGTATTTT.